What follows are 27 T cell receptor beta chains derived from one specimen sequenced in a study of T cell responses to AZD1222 COVID-19 vaccine (TCRdb year 2021). Libraries were constructed by the immunoSEQ multiplex PCR assay. Entries here come from immuneACCESS through TCRdb and include only in-frame sequences with V and J called. Some clones fail to appear in such tables; in the studies checked, an unresolved V gene covers under half of the shortfall, and the cause of the remainder is unknown. A total of some 140,000 clones appear in this sample, approximately 86% of them only once. The ten largest account for around 5% of the sample. The meaning of the sample's time point label: about 28 days (+/-7) after the second vaccine dose. Sequenced material: peripheral blood, taken 28 days after the second AZD1222 dose. The origin of the receptors is an adult who received the AZD1222 COVID-19 vaccine.

The chain is built from TRBV18 and TRBJ1-5; TRBD1 is a possible D gene (6 bases). CDR3 length: 14 amino acids. V dropped 5 bases and J dropped 5 bases, with 13 bases sitting between them. Looked up from germline, CDR1 is KGHSH and CDR2 is LQKENI. CDR3 amino acids: CASSGTSIDQPQHF. The CDR3, as DNA: TGTGCCAGCTCAGGGACAAGCATCGATCAGCCCCAGCATTTT.

The chain links TRBV7-2 to TRBJ1-2, with D possibly being TRBD1 (5 bases). CDR3 length: 15 amino acids. V was shortened by 0 bases and J by 4 bases, with 12 bases between the two germline ends. Germline assignment: CDR1 SGHTA and CDR2 FQGNSA. The CDR3 coding sequence is TGTGCCAGCAGCTTAGCGGGTCAAGGGGCCTATGGCTACACCTTC. Encoded protein: CASSLAGQGAYGYTF.

The chain is built from TRBV2 and TRBJ1-2, with D uncertain. Germline-derived CDR1 and CDR2 are SNHLY and FYNNEI. The CDR3 extends over 13 amino acids. Trimming stripped 0 bases from V and 2 bases from J, with 4 bases between. The CDR3 nucleotides are TGTGCCAGCAGTGAAGCTACGAACTATGGCTACACCTTC. It specifies CASSEATNYGYTF. Full variable domain (remainder filled in from reference TRBV2 and TRBJ1-2): EPEVTQTPSHQVTQMGQEVILRCVPISNHLYFYWYRQILGQKVEFLVSFYNNEISEKSEIFDDQFSVERPDGSNFTLKIRSTKLEDSAMYFCASSEATNYGYTFGSGTRLTVV.

V usage is TRBV6-5 and J usage is TRBJ1-3, with 9 bases matching TRBD1. The CDR3 contains 15 residues. The V gene end was trimmed by 4 bases and the J gene end by 3 bases; junction bases not matched to a gene: 4. Germline V lookup: CDR1 MNHEY, CDR2 SVGAGI. The CDR3 DNA reads as TGTGCCAGCAGTTTGGGACAGGGCCATGGAAACACCATATATTTT. Its translation is CASSLGQGHGNTIYF.

This clone occurred a few times. This chain joins TRBV15 and TRBJ2-2; unclear D gene. In germline, CDR1 is LNHNV, CDR2 YYDKDF (reference sequence). CDR3 length: 15 amino acids. V gave up 0 bases and J gave up 1 base, with 6 bases separating them. CDR3 DNA sequence: TGTGCCACCAGCAGAGATGTCAGGAACACCGGGGAGCTGTTTTTT. It encodes CATSRDVRNTGELFF.

This chain joins TRBV19 and TRBJ1-2, with 10 bases identical to TRBD1. V gave up 7 bases and J gave up 4 bases; unmatched junction bases: 3. Germline CDR1 is LNHDA and CDR2 is SQIVND (reference sequence). This CDR3 is 13 amino acids long. The chain's CDR3 is CASMDRGSYGYTF. DNA for the CDR3: TGTGCCAGTATGGACAGGGGGAGCTATGGCTACACCTTC.

This clone was seen a few times. The chain combines TRBV19 with TRBJ2-3, with TRBD1 matching over 10 bases. The CDR3 runs 15 residues. Germline CDR1 reads LNHDA; CDR2 reads SQIVND (reference sequence). The J segment lost 6 bases and the V segment lost 8 bases, leaving 11 bases of the junction unmatched. The CDR3 nucleotides read TGTGCCAGTGTGGGACAGGGGATTACAAGGGATACGCAGTATTTT. It codes for CASVGQGITRDTQYF.

About this clone itself: The same CDR3 is also encoded by other DNA sequences in this sample. This chain uses TRBV28 with TRBJ1-5, with 8 bases that match TRBD1. Germline CDR1 is MDHEN and CDR2 is SYDVKM. This CDR3 has 14 amino acids. Trimming at V came to 2 bases and at J to 6 bases, leaving 3 bases not matched to a gene. CDR3 sequence: CASSLGQGGQPQHF. The CDR3 coding sequence is TGTGCCAGCAGTTTAGGACAGGGCGGTCAGCCCCAGCATTTT. Full variable domain (rest looked up from reference TRBV28 and TRBJ1-5): DVKVTQSSRYLVKRTGEKVFLECVQDMDHENMFWYRQDPGLGLRLIYFSYDVKMKEKGDIPEGYSVSREKKERFSLILESASTNQTSMYLCASSLGQGGQPQHFGDGTRLSIL.

This CDR3 is CASSLEGNTEAFF. For the CDR3, the DNA is TGTGCCAGCAGCTTAGAGGGTAACACTGAAGCTTTCTTT. This chain connects TRBV7-9 to TRBJ1-1; D unresolved. The CDR3 totals 13 residues. Trimming removed 1 base from V and 2 bases from J, with 5 bases in between. CDR1 is SEHNR, CDR2 FQNEAQ, per germline (reference sequence). Full variable domain (remainder filled in from reference TRBV7-9 and TRBJ1-1): DTGVSQNPRHKITKRGQNVTFRCDPISEHNRLYWYRQTLGQGPEFLTYFQNEAQLEKSRLLSDRFSAERPKGSFSTLEIQRTEQGDSAMYLCASSLEGNTEAFFGQGTRLTVV.

The chain links TRBV6-5 to TRBJ1-1; D is perhaps TRBD1 (6 bases). The CDR3 length is 16 residues. Trimming left V 0 bases short and J 3 bases short, with 14 bases between. CDR1 and CDR2 from the germline V gene are MNHEY and SVGAGI. CDR3 region: CASSYSVRQAHTEAFF. CDR3 DNA: TGTGCCAGCAGTTACTCGGTGAGACAGGCGCACACTGAAGCTTTCTTT.

The chain joins TRBV28 to TRBJ2-2; D not resolved. Germline V gene lookup returns CDR1 MDHEN and CDR2 SYDVKM. V dropped 6 bases and J dropped 0 bases, with 11 bases sitting between them. The CDR3 is made up of 15 amino acids. CDR3 coding DNA: TGTGCCAGCAGGGTAGTGACCCCGAACACCGGGGAGCTGTTTTTT. As protein: CASRVVTPNTGELFF. The whole variable domain, filled in from reference TRBV28 and TRBJ2-2, reads DVKVTQSSRYLVKRTGEKVFLECVQDMDHENMFWYRQDPGLGLRLIYFSYDVKMKEKGDIPEGYSVSREKKERFSLILESASTNQTSMYLCASRVVTPNTGELFFGEGSRLTVL.

This chain uses TRBV7-9 with TRBJ1-2; TRBD1 aligns across 10 bases. With V trimmed by 4 bases and J by 3 bases, 2 bases remained unmatched. Germline loops: CDR1 SEHNR, CDR2 FQNEAQ (reference sequence). The CDR3 covers 14 residues. The CDR3 spells CASSSGTGDYGYTF. The CDR3 DNA is TGTGCCAGCAGCTCCGGGACAGGGGACTATGGCTACACCTTC.

The chain combines TRBV7-3 with TRBJ2-5; D is possibly TRBD2 (6 bases). This CDR3 comprises 17 residues. Germline assignment: CDR1 SGHTA and CDR2 FQGTGA. Trimming left V 2 bases short and J 2 bases short, with 18 bases between. CDR3 nucleotides: TGTGCCAGCAGCTTAGACCCGCGGCGGGGTGAGCAAGAGACCCAGTACTTC. Translating it yields CASSLDPRRGEQETQYF.

The sample holds one count of this clone. The CDR3 DNA reads TGTGCCAGCAGCCTTTTTAGGGGCACCGGGGAGCTGTTTTTT. This sequence encodes CASSLFRGTGELFF. The chain links TRBV7-9 to TRBJ2-2, with D possibly being TRBD1 (5 bases). CDR1 is SEHNR, CDR2 FQNEAQ, per germline (reference sequence). V was cut by 5 bases and J by 4 bases, with 11 bases left in between. The CDR3 is 14 amino acids.

This clone was observed a handful of times. The chain links TRBV19 to TRBJ2-3; TRBD2 matches at 11 bases. V lost 4 bases to trimming and J lost 9 bases; unmatched junction nucleotides: 6. The CDR3 sequence is 14 residues long. The germline CDR1 and CDR2 sequences are LNHDA and SQIVND (reference sequence). Here the CDR3 reads CASSTRGLADTQYF. DNA of the CDR3: TGTGCCAGTAGTACCAGGGGACTAGCGGACACGCAGTATTTT.

The chain carries TRBV3-1 (or the pseudogene TRBV3-2) and TRBJ1-5; D is possibly TRBD1 (5 bases). CDR1 and CDR2 (germline): LGHDT, YNNKEL (reference sequence). The CDR3 has 13 residues. With 0 bases removed from V and 9 bases from J, the gap between germline ends came to 9 bases. In DNA form, the CDR3 reads TGTGCCAGCAGCCAAGATCTTGACAGGCCCCAGCATTTT. It yields the protein CASSQDLDRPQHF.

The chain carries TRBV30 and TRBJ1-6; a weak D match, TRBD1 (6 bases). Trimming removed 3 bases from V and 7 bases from J, with 19 bases in between. The CDR3 covers 16 residues. In germline, CDR1 is GTSNPN, CDR2 SVGIG (reference sequence). The CDR3 nucleotides are TGTGCCTGGAGCCAACAGAGTTGGACAGCGAATTCACCCCTCCACTTT. Its translation is CAWSQQSWTANSPLHF.

The chain couples TRBV19 to TRBJ1-6, with D maybe TRBD1 (6 bases). This CDR3 region has 14 residues. Germline V lookup: CDR1 LNHDA, CDR2 SQIVND (reference sequence). Deletions cut 5 bases from V and 8 bases from J, with 13 bases between. The CDR3 here is CASSRQGQDSPLHF. As DNA, the CDR3 is TGTGCCAGTAGTCGGCAGGGGCAGGATTCACCCCTCCACTTT.

The gene calls are TRBV7-2 and TRBJ2-2; D gene uncertain. The V gene's germline CDR1 is SGHTA and CDR2 FQGNSA. The length of the CDR3 is 12 residues. Trimming pared 4 bases from V and 3 bases from J, leaving 3 bases between. The chain's CDR3 is CASSSYTGELFF. In DNA, the CDR3 is TGTGCCAGCAGCTCTTACACCGGGGAGCTGTTTTTT.

The chain has TRBV7-9 and TRBJ1-1; a weak D match, TRBD1 (6 bases). Germline assignment: CDR1 SEHNR and CDR2 FQNEAQ (reference sequence). The CDR3 is 16 residues long. V was pared by 0 bases and J by 3 bases, with 14 bases between. CDR3 region: CASSLAIGGADTEAFF. CDR3 sequence (DNA): TGTGCCAGCAGCTTAGCCATCGGGGGCGCAGACACTGAAGCTTTCTTT.

The J gene is TRBJ2-2, the V gene TRBV7-2, with D hard to call. Germline V gene data show CDR1 as SGHTA and CDR2 as FQGNSA. The CDR3 runs to 16 residues. Between the trimmed V and J ends, which lost 5 bases and 3 bases, there was a span of 16 bases. The chain's CDR3 is CASSKRLSRDTGELFF. As DNA, the CDR3 is TGTGCCAGCAGCAAACGACTGAGCCGGGACACCGGGGAGCTGTTTTTT.

The gene calls are TRBV28 and TRBJ1-2; TRBD1 agrees at 7 bases. Germline values: CDR1 MDHEN, CDR2 SYDVKM. V shed 5 bases, J shed 6 bases, and the junction held 9 bases outside the gene matches. CDR3 length equals 14 residues. The CDR3 loop is CASSKRGRFNGYTF. CDR3 DNA: TGTGCCAGCAGTAAGAGGGGGCGCTTCAATGGCTACACCTTC.

This rearrangement joins TRBV6-5 to TRBJ1-5; no firm D call. CDR1 is MNHEY and CDR2 is SVGAGI in the germline V gene. V was shortened by 6 bases and J by 1 base, with 10 bases between the two germline ends. CDR3 length: 14 amino acids. The CDR3 DNA sequence: TGTGCCAGCAGGGAGTACGGGAGCAATCAGCCCCAGCATTTT. Translation: CASREYGSNQPQHF.

This rearrangement joins TRBV19 to TRBJ1-1, with TRBD1 identical over 10 bases. This CDR3 is 18 amino acids long. Germline V gene sequence: CDR1 LNHDA, CDR2 SQIVND (reference sequence). V lost 6 bases to trimming and J lost 0 bases; unmatched junction nucleotides: 13. CDR3 DNA: TGTGCCAGTAGACCTTCCGGGACAGGGGTCGGGGTGAACACTGAAGCTTTCTTT. Translation: CASRPSGTGVGVNTEAFF. Combining the CDR3 with reference TRBV19 and TRBJ1-1 gives the whole variable domain DGGITQSPKYLFRKEGQNVTLSCEQNLNHDAMYWYRQDPGQGLRLIYYSQIVNDFQKGDIAEGYSVSREKKESFPLTVTSAQKNPTAFYLCASRPSGTGVGVNTEAFFGQGTRLTVV.

This sequence joins TRBV15 and TRBJ2-2; D unclear. V was pared by 1 base and J by 1 base, with 13 bases between. The CDR3 is made up of 17 amino acids. The germline V gene has CDR1 LNHNV and CDR2 YYDKDF (reference sequence). DNA of the CDR3: TGTGCCACCAGCAGAGCGGTGGGCAGGAAGAACACCGGGGAGCTGTTTTTT. Translated, it gives CATSRAVGRKNTGELFF.

This sequence joins TRBV5-5 and TRBJ1-5, with TRBD1 as a possible D gene (5 bases). CDR1 and CDR2 from the germline V gene are SGHKS and YYEKEE (reference sequence). The CDR3 contains 17 residues. V shed 0 bases and J shed 2 bases, with 15 bases lying between them. Here the CDR3 reads CASSLEGLSNGNQPQHF. The DNA for the CDR3 is TGTGCCAGCAGCTTGGAGGGGCTAAGTAACGGCAATCAGCCCCAGCATTTT.

The chain recombines TRBV5-1 with TRBJ2-7; D unclear. In germline, CDR1 is SGHRS, CDR2 YFSETQ. V was cut by 4 bases and J by 4 bases, with 12 bases left in between. The CDR3 runs 13 residues. CDR3 bases: TGCGCCAGCAGCCCGGCCCCACTTTACGAGCAGTACTTC. Translating gives CASSPAPLYEQYF.